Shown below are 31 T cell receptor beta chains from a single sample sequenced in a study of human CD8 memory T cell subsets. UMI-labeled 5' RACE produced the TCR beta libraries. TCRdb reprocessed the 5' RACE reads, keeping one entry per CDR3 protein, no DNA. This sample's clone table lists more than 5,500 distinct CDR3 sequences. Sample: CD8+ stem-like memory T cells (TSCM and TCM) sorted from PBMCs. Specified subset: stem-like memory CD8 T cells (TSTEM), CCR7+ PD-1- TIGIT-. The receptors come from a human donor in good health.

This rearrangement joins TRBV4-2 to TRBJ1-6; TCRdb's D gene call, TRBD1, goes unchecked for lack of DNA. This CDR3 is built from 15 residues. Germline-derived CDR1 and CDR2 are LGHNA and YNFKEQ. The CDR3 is CASSQEMGGNSPLHF.

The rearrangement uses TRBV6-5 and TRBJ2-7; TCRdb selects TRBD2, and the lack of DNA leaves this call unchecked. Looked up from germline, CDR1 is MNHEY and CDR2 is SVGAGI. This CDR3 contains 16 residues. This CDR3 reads CASSYSGTSGSYEQYF.

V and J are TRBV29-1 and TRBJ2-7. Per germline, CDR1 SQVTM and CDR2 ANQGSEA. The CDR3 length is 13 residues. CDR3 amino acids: CSVALTLSYEQYF.

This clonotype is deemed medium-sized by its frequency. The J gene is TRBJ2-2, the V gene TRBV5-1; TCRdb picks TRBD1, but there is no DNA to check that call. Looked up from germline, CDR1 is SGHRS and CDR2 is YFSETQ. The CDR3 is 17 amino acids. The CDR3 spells CASRTTLTGMNTGELFF.

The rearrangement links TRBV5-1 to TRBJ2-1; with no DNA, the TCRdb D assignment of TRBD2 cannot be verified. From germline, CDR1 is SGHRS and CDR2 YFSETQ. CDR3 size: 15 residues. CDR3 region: CASSLALAGADEQFF.

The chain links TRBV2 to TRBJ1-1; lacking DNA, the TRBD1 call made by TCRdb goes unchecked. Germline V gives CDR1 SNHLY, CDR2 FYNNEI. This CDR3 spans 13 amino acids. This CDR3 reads CASIEGANTEAFF.

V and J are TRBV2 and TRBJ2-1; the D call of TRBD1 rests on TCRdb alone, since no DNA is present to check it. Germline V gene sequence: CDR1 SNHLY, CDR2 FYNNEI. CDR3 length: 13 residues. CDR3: CASSGSGSNEQFF.

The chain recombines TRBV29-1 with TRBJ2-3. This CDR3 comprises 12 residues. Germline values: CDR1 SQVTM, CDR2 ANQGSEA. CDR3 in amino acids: CSVDLLPDTQYF.

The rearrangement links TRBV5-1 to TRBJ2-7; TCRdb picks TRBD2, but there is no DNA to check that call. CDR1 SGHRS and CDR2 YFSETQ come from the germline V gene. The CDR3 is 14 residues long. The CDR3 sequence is CASSYLTSSYEQYF.

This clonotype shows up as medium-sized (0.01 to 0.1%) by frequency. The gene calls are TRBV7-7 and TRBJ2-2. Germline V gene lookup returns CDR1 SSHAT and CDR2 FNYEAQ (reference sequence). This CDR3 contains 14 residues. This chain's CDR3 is CASSLTLNTGELFF.

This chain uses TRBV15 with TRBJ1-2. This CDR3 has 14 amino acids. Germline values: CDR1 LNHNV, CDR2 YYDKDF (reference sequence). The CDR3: CATSSHTKNYGYTF.

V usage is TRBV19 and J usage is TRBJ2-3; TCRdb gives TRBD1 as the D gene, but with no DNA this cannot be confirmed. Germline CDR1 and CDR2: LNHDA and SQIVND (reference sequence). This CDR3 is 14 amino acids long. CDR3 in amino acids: CASSIGTGVYTQYF.

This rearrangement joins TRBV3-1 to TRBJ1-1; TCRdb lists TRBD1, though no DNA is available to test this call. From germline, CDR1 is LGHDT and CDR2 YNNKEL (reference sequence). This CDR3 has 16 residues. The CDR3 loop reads CASSLALGTGVTEAFF.

The CDR3 sequence: CASSPTPGSGSTDTQYF. The chain couples TRBV3-1 to TRBJ2-3; TCRdb proposes TRBD2, but this gene call is untestable without DNA. The CDR3 has 17 residues. Germline CDR1 LGHDT, CDR2 YNNKEL (reference sequence).

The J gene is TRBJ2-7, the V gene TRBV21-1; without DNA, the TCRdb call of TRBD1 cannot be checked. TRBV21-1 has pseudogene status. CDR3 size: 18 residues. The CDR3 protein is CASSTPGQGKYGDYEQYF.

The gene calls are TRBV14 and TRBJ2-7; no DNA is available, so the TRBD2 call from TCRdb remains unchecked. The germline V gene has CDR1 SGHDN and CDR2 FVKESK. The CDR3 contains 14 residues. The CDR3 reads CASSQDLAALEQYF. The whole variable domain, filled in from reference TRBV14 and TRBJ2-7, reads EAGVTQFPSHSVIEKGQTVTLRCDPISGHDNLYWYRRVMGKEIKFLLHFVKESKQDESGMPNNRFLAERTGGTYSTLKVQPAELEDSGVYFCASSQDLAALEQYFGPGTRLTVT.

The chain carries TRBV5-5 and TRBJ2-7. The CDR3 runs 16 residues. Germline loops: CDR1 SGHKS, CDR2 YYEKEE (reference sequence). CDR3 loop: CASSLGGPPSGYEQYF.

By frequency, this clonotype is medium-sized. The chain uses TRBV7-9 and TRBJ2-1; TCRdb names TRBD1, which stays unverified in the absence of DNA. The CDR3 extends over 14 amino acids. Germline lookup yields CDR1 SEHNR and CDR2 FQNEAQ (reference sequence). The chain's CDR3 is CASSPAATLNEQFF.

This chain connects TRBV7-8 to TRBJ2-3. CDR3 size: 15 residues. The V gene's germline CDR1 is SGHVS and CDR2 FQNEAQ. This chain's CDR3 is CASSLVGIFTDTQYF.

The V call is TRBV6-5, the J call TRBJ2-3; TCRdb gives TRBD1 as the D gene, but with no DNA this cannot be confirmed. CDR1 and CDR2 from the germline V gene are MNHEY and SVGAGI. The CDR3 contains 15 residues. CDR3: CASTLGQGAFHTQYF.

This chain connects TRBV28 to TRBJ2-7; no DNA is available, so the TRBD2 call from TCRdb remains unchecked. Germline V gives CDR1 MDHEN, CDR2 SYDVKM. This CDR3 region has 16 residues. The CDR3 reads CASSPAGGTPSYEQYF.

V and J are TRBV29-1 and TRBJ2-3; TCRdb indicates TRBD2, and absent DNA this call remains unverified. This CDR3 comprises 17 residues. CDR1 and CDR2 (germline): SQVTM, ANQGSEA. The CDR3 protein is CSAEFPSSHTPTDTQYF.

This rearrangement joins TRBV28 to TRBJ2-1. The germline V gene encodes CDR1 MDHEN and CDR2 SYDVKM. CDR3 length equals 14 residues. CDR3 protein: CASSLGGSYNEQFF. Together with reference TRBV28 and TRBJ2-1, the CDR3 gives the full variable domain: DVKVTQSSRYLVKRTGEKVFLECVQDMDHENMFWYRQDPGLGLRLIYFSYDVKMKEKGDIPEGYSVSREKKERFSLILESASTNQTSMYLCASSLGGSYNEQFFGPGTRLTVL.

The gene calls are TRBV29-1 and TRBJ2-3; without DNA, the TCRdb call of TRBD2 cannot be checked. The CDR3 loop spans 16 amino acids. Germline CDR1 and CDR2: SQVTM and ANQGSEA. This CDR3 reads CSAWGSTSGGPDTQYF.

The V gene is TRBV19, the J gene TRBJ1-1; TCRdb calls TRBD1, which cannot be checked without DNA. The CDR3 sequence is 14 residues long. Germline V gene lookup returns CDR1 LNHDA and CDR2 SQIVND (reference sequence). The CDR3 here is CASSSTGLNTEAFF.

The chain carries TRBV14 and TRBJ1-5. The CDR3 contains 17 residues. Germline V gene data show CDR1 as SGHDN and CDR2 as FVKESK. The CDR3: CASSQEGSEYSNQPQHF.

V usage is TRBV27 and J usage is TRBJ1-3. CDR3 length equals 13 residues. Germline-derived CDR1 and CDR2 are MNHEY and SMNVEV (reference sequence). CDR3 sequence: CASSPYGGTTIYF.

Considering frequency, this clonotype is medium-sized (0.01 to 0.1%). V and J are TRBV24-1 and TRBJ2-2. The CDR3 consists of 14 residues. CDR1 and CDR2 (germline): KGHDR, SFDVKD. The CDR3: CATSDLLEAGELFF.

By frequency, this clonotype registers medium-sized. The CDR3 is CASSLGPTGSYEQYF. V is TRBV5-6 and J is TRBJ2-7; TCRdb picks TRBD1, but there is no DNA to check that call. The CDR3 spans 15 residues. The germline CDR1 and CDR2 sequences are SGHDT and YYEEEE.

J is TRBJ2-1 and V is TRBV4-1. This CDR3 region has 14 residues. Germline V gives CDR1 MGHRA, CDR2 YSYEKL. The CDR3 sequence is CASSQDLLLNEQFF.

CDR3 loop: CASSTTRTSGSGEQYF. The chain employs TRBV7-9 and TRBJ2-7; TCRdb's assignment of TRBD2 cannot be checked, as there is no DNA. Germline V gives CDR1 SEHNR, CDR2 FQNEAQ (reference sequence). This CDR3 has 16 residues.